The clone carrying this T cell receptor beta chain was counted only a few times. The antigen remains undetermined. In the PCR, 60 Vbeta and 13 Jbeta primers were used. Produced via immunoSEQ multiplex PCR; TCRdb's table is partial and in-frame only. Altogether roughly 100,000 clones are present, about 9.5% being singletons, with the ten largest covering 5.8%. The data originate from a study of cytomegalovirus exposure and HLA in healthy donors. Overall study findings and caveats: By a later analysis, the bulk of CMV-associated TCR beta chains appeared HLA-restricted.

Germline CDR1 and CDR2: MNHEY and SMNVEV (reference sequence). Trimming took 6 bases from V and 2 from J, leaving 16 bases between them. The CDR3 is made up of 15 amino acids. This receptor was identified in a man aged 35 to 55 in good health and CMV-seropositive. Sample: PBMCs. The chain employs TRBV27 and TRBJ1-2, with D possibly TRBD1 on 5 matching bases. CDR3 loop: CASRPFGGINYGYTF. The CDR3 DNA reads TGTGCCAGCAGGCCTTTTGGGGGGATCAACTATGGCTACACCTTC.